This is a list of T cell receptor beta chains from one sample in a study of T cells after yellow fever vaccination. MiXCR was run by TCRdb on the 5' RACE reads, yielding one entry per CDR3 protein. This table holds 14,000 or so distinct CDR3 sequences, 7.3% found once. The input for sequencing was PBMCs, either bulk or a sorted T-cell subset (CD4+, CD8+, memory, or dextramer-sorted; not recorded which), taken on the day of the yellow fever booster vaccination. The receptors come from a young man who received the YFV17D yellow fever vaccine. Each CDR3 is given with its conserved first and last residue. D genes are given only for firm matches. Where a row states a size, it is once, few, many or the class of an expanded clone; other rows omit it.

TRBJ1-1	TRBV6-6	TRBD1	many	TGTGCCAGCAGTCTGCAGGGGGGACAGGCTTTCTTT	CASSLQGGQAFF
TRBJ2-3	TRBV5-1	TRBD1	medium-sized	TGCGCCAGCAGCTTGCAGGGGGAGACAGATACGCAGTATTTT	CASSLQGETDTQYF
TRBJ2-1	TRBV5-1	.	medium-sized	TGCGCCAGCAGCTTACGAAACAGGGTAGAAGGCGAGCAGTTCTTC	CASSLRNRVEGEQFF
TRBJ2-3	TRBV6-2/TRBV6-3	TRBD2	many	TGTGCCAGCAGCTGGGGACTAGTGGGAGATACGCAGTATTTT	CASSWGLVGDTQYF
TRBJ1-1	TRBV19	.	many	TGTGCCAGTAGTATATCGGGAATGAACACTGAAGCTTTCTTT	CASSISGMNTEAFF
TRBJ2-1	TRBV7-9	.	medium-sized	TGTGCCAGCAGGGACGAGGGCGTGAGTGAGCAGTTCTTC	CASRDEGVSEQFF
TRBJ2-3	TRBV12-3/TRBV12-4	TRBD2	many	TGTGCCAGCAGTTTGGGACTAGCGGGGGGTTCAGATACGCAGTATTTT	CASSLGLAGGSDTQYF
TRBJ2-5	TRBV5-5	.	medium-sized	TGTGCCAGCAGCTACGGAGTAGTAGCGCCACAAGAGACCCAGTACTTC	CASSYGVVAPQETQYF
TRBJ1-2	TRBV28	.	many	TGTGCCGCCCAGGGTCCCCTACTCTATGGCTACACCTTC	CAAQGPLLYGYTF
TRBJ1-2	TRBV7-3	TRBD1	.	TGTGCCAGCAGCTTAGAGGGGGCGAGGGACTATGGCTACACCTTC	CASSLEGARDYGYTF
TRBJ2-7	TRBV20-1	.	few	TGCAGTGCCCCCAACAGGGACGGTGCCGACGAGCAGTACTTC	CSAPNRDGADEQYF
TRBJ1-1	TRBV7-2	.	many	TGTGCCAGCAGCTTAGTGGGAGGGGTGTACACTGAAGCTTTCTTT	CASSLVGGVYTEAFF
TRBJ1-4	TRBV18	.	many	TGTGCCAGCTCACGGCGGAGAGAAAATGAAAAACTGTTTTTT	CASSRRRENEKLFF
TRBJ1-4	TRBV7-2	.	medium-sized	TGTGCCAGCAGCCCACAGCCGGCTAATGAAAAACTGTTTTTT	CASSPQPANEKLFF
TRBJ2-7	TRBV12-3/TRBV12-4	TRBD1	medium-sized	TGTGCCAGCAGGCCTAACCGACAGGGTGTAGGGGACTACGAGCAGTACTTC	CASRPNRQGVGDYEQYF
TRBJ1-1	TRBV6-2/TRBV6-3	TRBD1	many	TGTGCCAGCAGTTCTCGGGACAGGAGTGAAGCTTTCTTT	CASSSRDRSEAFF
TRBJ1-5	TRBV4-2	.	medium-sized	TGTGCCAGCAGCCAAGATTGGAGGGGCAATCAGCCCCAGCATTTT	CASSQDWRGNQPQHF
TRBJ1-1	TRBV3-1	.	many	TGTGCCAGCAGCCAAGGGGAGCGCACTGAAGCTTTCTTT	CASSQGERTEAFF
TRBJ2-5	TRBV7-2	.	many	TGTGCCAGCAGCTTATTTTCAGAGACCCAGTACTTC	CASSLFSETQYF
TRBJ1-2	TRBV25-1	.	many	TGTGCCAGCAGCCGAATCCCAGGGGATGGCTACACCTTC	CASSRIPGDGYTF
TRBJ1-1	TRBV11-2	.	medium-sized	TGTGCCAGCAGCTTAGATCACACTAGCCTAGAAGCTTTCTTT	CASSLDHTSLEAFF
TRBJ2-1	TRBV2	.	many	TGTGCCAGCACCCCGTTTAAAGGAACGTACAATGAGCAGTTCTTC	CASTPFKGTYNEQFF
TRBJ2-2	TRBV21-1	.	many	TGTGCCAGCAGCAAATGCCCCCCCACTAGCGGGGGGCCCAACGGGGAGCTGTTTTTT	CASSKCPPTSGGPNGELFF
TRBJ2-5	TRBV5-1	TRBD1	many	TGCGCCAGCAGCCGACAGGGGCAAGAGACCCAGTACTTC	CASSRQGQETQYF
TRBJ2-3	TRBV5-1	TRBD1	many	TGCGCCAGCAAAGGACAGGGCAGCACAGATACGCAGTATTTT	CASKGQGSTDTQYF
TRBJ2-6	TRBV5-1	TRBD2	medium-sized	TGCGCCAGCAGCCCACGGGAGGGAAACTCTGGGGCCAACGTCCTGACTTTC	CASSPREGNSGANVLTF
TRBJ2-3	TRBV5-6	TRBD2	many	TGTGCCAGCAGCCTGAGGCTAGCGGGGACCACAGATACGCAGTATTTT	CASSLRLAGTTDTQYF
TRBJ2-1	TRBV5-1	.	medium-sized	TGCGCCAGCAGCTTGGACCCGCTGAGCAATGAGCAGTTCTTC	CASSLDPLSNEQFF
TRBJ1-1	TRBV18	TRBD1	many	TGTGCCAGCTCACCACGAAGACAGGGCACTAACACTGAAGCTTTCTTT	CASSPRRQGTNTEAFF
TRBJ1-1	TRBV20-1	.	many	TGCAGTGCTAAGACCCGGGACAATATCCCGAAATGGTGCTTCTTT	CSAKTRDNIPKWCFF
TRBJ2-3	TRBV27	TRBD2	medium-sized	TGTGCCAGCAAGGGAGCTCCGGGGACTAGCGGGCAAAGCACAGATACGCAGTATTTT	CASKGAPGTSGQSTDTQYF
TRBJ1-6	TRBV3-1	.	many	TGTGCCAGCAGCCAAGATCTCGGGAGCTCCTATAATTCACCCCTCCACTTT	CASSQDLGSSYNSPLHF
TRBJ1-1	TRBV4-1	.	.	TGCGCCAGCAGCCAATACGGCCTGTTTCCAACTGAAGCTTTCTTT	CASSQYGLFPTEAFF
TRBJ1-1	TRBV10-3	TRBD1	medium-sized	TGTGCCATCACCACGACAGGGGGCACTGAAGCTTTCTTT	CAITTTGGTEAFF
TRBJ2-5	TRBV5-1	.	.	TGCGCCAGCAGCTTCGGGCAGCAAGAGACCCAGTACTTC	CASSFGQQETQYF
TRBJ2-1	TRBV7-2	.	medium-sized	TGTGCCAGCAGCCCCAACTCCTACAATGAGCAGTTCTTC	CASSPNSYNEQFF